This T cell receptor beta chain stems from a study of regulatory T cells in long-lasting Graves disease. General study results and limits: New patients shared fewer public clonotypes (roughly 910) than persistent patients did (roughly 2,700). Accuracy was possibly reduced by small sample size.

Comments on this clonotype: The antigen is unknown.

Time point in this sample: persistent/refractory GD, antithyroid drugs over 5 years with positive TRAb. Scientists built the TCR library using RNA that was extracted from PBMCs. Germline CDR1 is LNHNV and CDR2 is YYDKDF (reference sequence). The CDR3 covers 14 residues. V lost 3 bases and J lost 4; bases outside the gene matches: 3. In building TCR beta libraries, iRepertoire HTBI primers were used together with Arm-PCR of CDR3 regions. TCRdb ran MiXCR on the multiplex PCR reads and lists one entry per CDR3 protein. The data contain 500,000 to 800,000 distinct CDR3 sequences, around 32% of them singletons.

This chain links TRBV15 with TRBJ2-5, with 9 bases identical to TRBD1. Sample: peripheral blood mononuclear cells (PBMCs), taken when the disease was refractory, from a patient treated with antithyroid drugs. This receptor was obtained from a female donor with Graves disease. CDR3: CATSRTGGGETQYF. The CDR3, as DNA: TGTGCCACCAGCAGGACAGGGGGAGGAGAGACCCAGTACTTC.